One and the same sample provided the 21 T cell receptor beta chains below, sequenced in a study of cytomegalovirus exposure and HLA in healthy donors (dated by TCRdb to about 2017). Libraries were made using the immunoSEQ multiplex PCR assay. For the multiplex PCR, a mixture combining 60 forward primers for TCR Vbeta segments and 13 reverse primers for TCR Jbeta segments was used. The immuneACCESS repertoire file appears here via TCRdb, limited to in-frame rearrangements. These files lack a portion of the clones; in checked studies, under half of the deficit traces to unresolved V genes, and the cause of the others is not known. The sample table holds some 120,000 clones, of which roughly four fifths were seen once. The ten largest clones represent around 11% of the sample. Sequenced material: PBMCs. These receptors originate from a male donor in good health and CMV-seropositive.

V and J are TRBV19 and TRBJ1-1; possibly TRBD1 for D (5 bases). Trimming left V 5 bases short and J 5 bases short, with 15 bases between. Germline CDR1 and CDR2: LNHDA and SQIVND (reference sequence). The CDR3 runs to 14 residues. The CDR3 loop reads CASSPMARETEAFF. DNA for the CDR3: TGTGCCAGTAGTCCTATGGCCAGGGAAACTGAAGCTTTCTTT.

The chain carries TRBV7-9 and TRBJ1-4; a weak D match, TRBD1 (5 bases). From germline, CDR1 is SEHNR and CDR2 FQNEAQ (reference sequence). V was clipped by 4 bases and J by 6 bases, with 21 bases between them. This CDR3 has 17 amino acids. The CDR3 reads CASSSSNPGPGDEKLFF. The CDR3 nucleotides read TGTGCCAGCAGCTCCTCAAACCCGGGACCGGGAGATGAAAAACTGTTTTTT.

The V and J genes are TRBV28 and TRBJ1-2, with D unclear. Germline V gene lookup returns CDR1 MDHEN and CDR2 SYDVKM. The V end lost 3 bases, the J end lost 8 bases, and 16 bases lay between the germline ends. The CDR3 runs 14 residues. Here the CDR3 DNA reads TGTGCCAGCAGTTTCGTTAGAGGATTAGGCGGCTACACCTTC. Residues: CASSFVRGLGGYTF.

The genes are TRBV20-1 and TRBJ2-1; D gene ambiguous. V shed 3 bases and J shed 7 bases, with 7 bases lying between them. This CDR3 has 11 residues. Germline CDR1 is DFQATT and CDR2 is SNEGSKA (reference sequence). CDR3 region: CSASNGNEQFF. Written as DNA, the CDR3 is TGCAGTGCTAGCAACGGGAATGAGCAGTTCTTC.

The V call is TRBV19, the J call TRBJ1-2; D perhaps matches TRBD1 (5 bases). Looked up from germline, CDR1 is LNHDA and CDR2 is SQIVND (reference sequence). The V and J ends lost 7 bases and 5 bases respectively, with 20 bases between them. The CDR3 contains 15 residues. The CDR3 protein is CASKEMNRSVYGYTF. The CDR3 DNA follows: TGTGCCAGTAAAGAGATGAACAGGTCGGTGTATGGCTACACCTTC.

The rearrangement joins TRBV19 to TRBJ2-1; TRBD2 aligns across 8 bases. This CDR3 contains 14 residues. Germline assignment: CDR1 LNHDA and CDR2 SQIVND (reference sequence). Unmatched junction bases numbered 4, after V lost 9 bases and J lost 0 bases. CDR3 amino acids: CASRGGSSYNEQFF. As DNA, the CDR3 is TGTGCCAGCCGGGGGGGATCCTCCTACAATGAGCAGTTCTTC.

V gene TRBV7-9 combines with J gene TRBJ2-5; possible D gene TRBD1, 6 bases. The germline V and J ends were trimmed by 3 bases and 5 bases, with 13 bases remaining between them. Per the germline V gene, CDR1 is SEHNR and CDR2 is FQNEAQ (reference sequence). This CDR3 has 14 amino acids. DNA of the CDR3: TGTGCCAGCAGCTTTAGGGGGAAGATGGAGACCCAGTACTTC. It yields the protein CASSFRGKMETQYF.

This clone was picked up a small number of times. CDR3 in amino acids: CASRSTGGYEKLFF. CDR3 nucleotide sequence: TGTGCCAGCAGGTCTACAGGGGGATATGAAAAACTGTTTTTT. This rearrangement joins TRBV7-8 to TRBJ1-4; TRBD1 matches at 8 bases. This CDR3 is 14 amino acids long. The germline V gene has CDR1 SGHVS and CDR2 FQNEAQ. J gave up 6 bases and V 6 bases, and 6 bases lay outside the gene matches. The complete variable domain, with remaining parts taken from reference TRBV7-8 and TRBJ1-4, reads GAGVSQSPRYKVAKRGQDVALRCDPISGHVSLFWYQQALGQGPEFLTYFQNEAQLDKSGLPSDRFFAERPEGSVSTLKIQRTQQEDSAVYLCASRSTGGYEKLFFGSGTQLSVL.

This chain links TRBV12-2 with TRBJ2-1; TRBD2 is the table's D call and was not checked against the DNA. TRBV12-2 counts as a pseudogene. CDR3 length: 24 amino acids. DNA of the CDR3: TGTGCAAGTCGCTTAGTCATCACTAAATCACAGTCTCCGGGACTCCACAACTCCTACAATGAGCAGTTCTTC. Its protein is CASRLVITKSQSPGLHNSYNEQFF.

The chain employs TRBV9 and TRBJ2-1, with TRBD2 identical over 9 bases. The germline V gene encodes CDR1 SGDLS and CDR2 YYNGEE. V was pared by 1 base and J by 0 bases, with 8 bases of the junction left unmatched. CDR3 length: 18 residues. CDR3 residues: CASSVSTREGLSYNEQFF. The CDR3 DNA reads as TGTGCCAGCAGCGTAAGTACGCGGGAGGGCCTCTCCTACAATGAGCAGTTCTTC. The full variable domain, rest sourced from reference TRBV9 and TRBJ2-1, is DSGVTQTPKHLITATGQRVTLRCSPRSGDLSVYWYQQSLDQGLQFLIQYYNGEERAKGNILERFSAQQFPDLHSELNLSSLELGDSALYFCASSVSTREGLSYNEQFFGPGTRLTVL.

V and J are TRBV4-2 and TRBJ2-3, with a tentative D call TRBD1 (6 bases). Per germline, CDR1 LGHNA and CDR2 YNFKEQ. CDR3 length equals 15 residues. The V end lost 0 bases, the J end lost 0 bases, and 7 bases lay between the germline ends. CDR3 coding DNA: TGTGCCAGCAGCCAAGATGGGACAAGCACAGATACGCAGTATTTT. Its protein is CASSQDGTSTDTQYF.

Remarks on this clone: Mismatch with germline at one junction end may stem from a read error. This sequence joins TRBV7-9 and TRBJ2-4; the D is unclear. The CDR3 consists of 14 residues. The germline gives CDR1 SEHNR, CDR2 FQNEAQ (reference sequence). The CDR3 reads CSSSSSVAKNIQYF. The CDR3 bases are TGTTCCAGCAGCTCCAGCGTAGCCAAAAACATTCAGTACTTC. Using reference TRBV7-9 and TRBJ2-4 for the parts outside the CDR3, the full variable domain is DTGVSQNPRHKITKRGQNVTFRCDPISEHNRLYWYRQTLGQGPEFLTYFQNEAQLEKSRLLSDRFSAERPKGSFSTLEIQRTEQGDSAMYLCSSSSSVAKNIQYFGAGTRLSVL.

The chain combines TRBV7-9 with TRBJ1-3, with 7 bases identical to TRBD1. Per germline, CDR1 SEHNR and CDR2 FQNEAQ (reference sequence). The CDR3 contains 16 residues. V trimming: 5 bases; J trimming: 4 bases; junction bases outside the gene matches: 11. The CDR3 nucleotides are TGTGCCAGCAGCCGCCGAACAGGGGCTGGCGGAAACACCATATATTTT. It yields the protein CASSRRTGAGGNTIYF.

This clone was counted between two and nine times. The rearrangement links TRBV7-9 to TRBJ2-3; the D is unclear. This CDR3 contains 14 residues. Trimming took off 2 bases at V and 0 bases at J, with 6 bases between the two ends. Per the germline V gene, CDR1 is SEHNR and CDR2 is FQNEAQ (reference sequence). Here the CDR3 DNA reads TGTGCCAGCAGCTTAACTGGTAGCACAGATACGCAGTATTTT. Its protein product is CASSLTGSTDTQYF.

This chain links TRBV7-9 with TRBJ2-7, with D possibly being TRBD1 (6 bases). Trimming stripped 1 base from V and 3 bases from J, with 13 bases between. Germline CDR1 is SEHNR and CDR2 is FQNEAQ (reference sequence). The CDR3 runs to 15 residues. CDR3 in DNA: TGTGCCAGCAGCTTAGTCGGGACACCCAACTACGAGCAGTACTTC. Protein product: CASSLVGTPNYEQYF.

This clone was found a few times. The rearrangement uses TRBV19 and TRBJ2-5; D perhaps matches TRBD1 (6 bases). V gave up 10 bases and J gave up 1 base, with 13 bases separating them. This CDR3 is 13 amino acids long. Per the germline V gene, CDR1 is LNHDA and CDR2 is SQIVND (reference sequence). CDR3 in amino acids: CATKGDTQETQYF. CDR3 nucleotide sequence: TGTGCCACCAAAGGGGACACCCAAGAGACCCAGTACTTC.

The CDR3 DNA reads TGTGCCACCAGCTCCCGGACAGGGAATTCACCCCTCCACTTT. Translated: CATSSRTGNSPLHF. This sequence joins TRBV15 and TRBJ1-6; the match to TRBD1 covers 8 bases. V shed 5 bases and J 7 bases; nucleotides not matched to a gene: 4. There are 14 residues in the CDR3. Germline V gene data show CDR1 as LNHNV and CDR2 as YYDKDF (reference sequence).

The V call is TRBV7-2, the J call TRBJ2-7; 9 bases match TRBD2. CDR1 is SGHTA and CDR2 is FQGNSA in the germline V gene. The CDR3 has 15 amino acids. J was trimmed by 2 bases and V by 1 base; bases with no gene match: 3. The CDR3 nucleotides are TGTGCCAGCAGCTTAGATAGCGGGAGTGCCTACGAGCAGTACTTC. As protein: CASSLDSGSAYEQYF.

V usage is TRBV2 and J usage is TRBJ2-3, with TRBD1 identical over 9 bases. This CDR3 comprises 15 residues. Germline CDR1 SNHLY, CDR2 FYNNEI. Germline trimming cut 5 bases from V and 3 bases from J; bases unmatched to any gene: 6. The chain's CDR3 is CASSTGQGRTDTQYF. The DNA for the CDR3 is TGTGCCAGCAGTACCGGACAGGGGCGAACAGATACGCAGTATTTT.

The chain joins TRBV5-6 to TRBJ1-4; 10 bases are shared with TRBD1. The V and J ends lost 2 bases and 6 bases, in that order; junction bases with no gene match: 10. Germline V gives CDR1 SGHDT, CDR2 YYEEEE. This CDR3 spans 17 amino acids. The chain's CDR3 is CASSLSRDRGYDEKLFF. CDR3 nucleotides: TGTGCCAGCAGCTTATCCCGGGACAGGGGCTACGATGAAAAACTGTTTTTT. The entire variable domain, with the rest obtained from reference TRBV5-6 and TRBJ1-4, is as follows: DAGVTQSPTHLIKTRGQQVTLRCSPKSGHDTVSWYQQALGQGPQFIFQYYEEEERQRGNFPDRFSGHQFPNYSSELNVNALLLGDSALYLCASSLSRDRGYDEKLFFGSGTQLSVL.

The chain joins TRBV4-3 to TRBJ2-7; the match to TRBD1 covers 8 bases. The V and J ends lost 0 bases and 3 bases, in that order; junction bases with no gene match: 13. This CDR3 is 18 amino acids long. Germline V CDR1 and CDR2: LGHNA, YSLEER. For the CDR3, the DNA is TGCGCCAGCAGCCAAGATAGCAGAGGGACAGGAGTTTTCTACGAGCAGTACTTC. It codes for CASSQDSRGTGVFYEQYF.